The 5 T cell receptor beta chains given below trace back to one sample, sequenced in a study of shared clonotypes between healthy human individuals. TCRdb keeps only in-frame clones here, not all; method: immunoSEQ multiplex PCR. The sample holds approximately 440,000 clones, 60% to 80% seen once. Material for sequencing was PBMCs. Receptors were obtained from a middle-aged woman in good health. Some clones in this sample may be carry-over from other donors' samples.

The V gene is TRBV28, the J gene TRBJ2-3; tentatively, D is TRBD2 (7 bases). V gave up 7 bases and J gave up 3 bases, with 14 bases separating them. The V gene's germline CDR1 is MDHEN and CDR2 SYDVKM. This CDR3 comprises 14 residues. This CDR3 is CASKGVSGTDTQYF. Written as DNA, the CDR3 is TGTGCCAGCAAGGGGGTTAGCGGGACAGATACGCAGTATTTT.

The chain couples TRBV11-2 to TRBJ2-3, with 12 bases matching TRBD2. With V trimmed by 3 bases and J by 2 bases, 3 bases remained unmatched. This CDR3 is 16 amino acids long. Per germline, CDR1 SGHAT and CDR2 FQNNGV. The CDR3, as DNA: TGTGCCAGCAGCTTTCTAGCGGGAGGGATCACAGATACGCAGTATTTT. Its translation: CASSFLAGGITDTQYF. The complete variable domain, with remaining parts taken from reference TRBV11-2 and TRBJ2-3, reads EAGVAQSPRYKIIEKRQSVAFWCNPISGHATLYWYQQILGQGPKLLIQFQNNGVVDDSQLPKDRFSAERLKGVDSTLKIQPAKLEDSAVYLCASSFLAGGITDTQYFGPGTRLTVL.

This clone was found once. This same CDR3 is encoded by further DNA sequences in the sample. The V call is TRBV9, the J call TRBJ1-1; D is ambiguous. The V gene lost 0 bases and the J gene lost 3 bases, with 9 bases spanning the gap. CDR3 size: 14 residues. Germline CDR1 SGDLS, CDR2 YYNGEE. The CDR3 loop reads CASSVAGSDTEAFF. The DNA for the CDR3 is TGTGCCAGCAGCGTAGCGGGAAGCGACACTGAAGCTTTCTTT.

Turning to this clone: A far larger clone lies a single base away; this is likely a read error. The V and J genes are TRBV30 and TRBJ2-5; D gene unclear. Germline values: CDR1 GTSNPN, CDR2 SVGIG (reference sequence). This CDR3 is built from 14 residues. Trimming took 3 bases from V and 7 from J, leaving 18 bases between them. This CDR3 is CAWRRLLYKGTQYF. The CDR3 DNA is TGTGCCTGGAGGAGGCTCCTGTACAAAGGGACCCAGTACTTC.

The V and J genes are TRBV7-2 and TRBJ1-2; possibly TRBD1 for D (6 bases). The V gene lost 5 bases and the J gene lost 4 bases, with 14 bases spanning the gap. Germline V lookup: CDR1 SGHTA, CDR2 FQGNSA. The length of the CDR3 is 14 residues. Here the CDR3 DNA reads TGTGCCAGCAGCCCTCGGGACACCGTCTATGGCTACACCTTC. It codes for CASSPRDTVYGYTF.